The following is a T cell receptor beta chain sequence with its context. What it recognizes is unknown. These data are taken from a study of response to subunit inactivated influenza vaccine. General study results and limits: It was suggested by the authors that few new T cells are recruited by each seasonal influenza vaccination.

Each CDR3 protein is one row after TCRdb ran MiXCR on the RT-PCR reads. The sample yields around 580,000 distinct CDR3 sequences, about 14% seen once. V gave up 9 bases and J gave up 6 bases, with 18 bases separating them. This CDR3 is 13 amino acids long. Germline CDR1 MNHNS, CDR2 SASEGT. This sequence was found in a man aged 45-60 years who received an inactivated influenza vaccine. The sequenced sample was PBMCs from blood, obtained 12 days after vaccination. The rearrangement uses TRBV6-1 and TRBJ2-7, with D perhaps assigned TRBD1 or TRBD2 (5 bases each). The CDR3 sequence is CARSGPNAGEQYF. CDR3 nucleotides: TGTGCCAGGTCGGGGCCAAATGCCGGCGAGCAGTACTTC.